The TCR beta chain under discussion was sequenced for a study of type 1 and type 2 diabetes patients. Study-wide background: Participants included type 1 and type 2 diabetes patients plus nondiabetic controls.

Overall study results and limits: A median of one highly-expanded CD4+ clone, covering roughly 4% of reads, occurred in type 2 diabetes.

This clonotype appeared a few times. Its antigen is not identified. The CDR3 contains 15 residues. V lost 2 bases to trimming and J lost 7 bases; unmatched junction nucleotides: 8. Germline V CDR1 and CDR2: LNHDA, SQIVND (reference sequence). Anyone with other autoimmune disease or infection in the prior four weeks was excluded. Each participant gave approximately 10 milliliters of peripheral blood. Genomic DNA was the PCR template. Multiplex PCR with 30 forward and 13 reverse primers amplified the TCR beta CDR3. A single record per CDR3 protein comes from TCRdb applying MiXCR to the multiplex PCR reads. The sample contains fewer than 350,000 distinct CDR3 sequences, 47% of which appear only once.

This TCR came from a man between 18 and 29 years old with type 2 diabetes. V usage is TRBV19 and J usage is TRBJ1-5; TRBD1 matches 7 bases. Sample: peripheral blood mononuclear cells (PBMCs). CDR3 bases: TGTGCCAGTAGTATATTCGCAGGGGACAGACAGCCCCAGCATTTT. It is translated as CASSIFAGDRQPQHF.